This T cell receptor beta chain was identified in a study of T cell changes during pregnancy in multiple sclerosis. This CDR3 has 17 residues. CDR1 and CDR2 (germline): LNHDA, SQIVND (reference sequence). J was trimmed by 7 bases and V by 3 bases; bases with no gene match: 9. Libraries were prepared by immunoSEQ multiplex PCR; TCRdb keeps only in-frame clonotypes and omits some of them. The profile shows about 61,000 clones, 85% to 90% of them singletons. The origin of this receptor is a female donor in good health, enrolled as a control in a pregnancy study. The chain links TRBV19 to TRBJ2-2; TRBD1 aligns across 12 bases. Sequences were derived from peripheral blood, sampled in the first trimester of pregnancy. CDR3 nucleotides: TGTGCCAGTAGTATGGGACAGGGGGCTGGTGTGGTCGGGGAGCTGTTTTTT. It yields the protein CASSMGQGAGVVGELFF.